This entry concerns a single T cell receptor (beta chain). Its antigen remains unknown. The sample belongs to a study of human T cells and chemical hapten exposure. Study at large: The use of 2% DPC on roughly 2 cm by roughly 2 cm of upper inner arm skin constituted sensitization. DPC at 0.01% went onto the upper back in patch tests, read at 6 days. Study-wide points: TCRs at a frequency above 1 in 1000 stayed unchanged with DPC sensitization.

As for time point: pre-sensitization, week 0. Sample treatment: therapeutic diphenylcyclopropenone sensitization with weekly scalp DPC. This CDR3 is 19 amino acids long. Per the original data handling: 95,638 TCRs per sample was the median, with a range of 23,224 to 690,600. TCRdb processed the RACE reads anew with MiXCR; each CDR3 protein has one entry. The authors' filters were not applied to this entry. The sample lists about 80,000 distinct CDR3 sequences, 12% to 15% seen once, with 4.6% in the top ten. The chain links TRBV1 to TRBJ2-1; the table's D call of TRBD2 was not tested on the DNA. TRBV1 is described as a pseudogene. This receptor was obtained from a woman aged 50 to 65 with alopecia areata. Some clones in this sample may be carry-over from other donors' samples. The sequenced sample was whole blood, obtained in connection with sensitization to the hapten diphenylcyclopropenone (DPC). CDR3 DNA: TGCACCAGCAGCCAAGATCTGGCGGGGCCCTCTACCCTCTTCAATGAGCAGTTCTTC. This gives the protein CTSSQDLAGPSTLFNEQFF.